This entry lists 3 T cell receptor beta chains sequenced from one sample in a study of T cells expressing NK-cell markers. TCRdb reanalyzed the 5' RACE reads and collapses them to one entry per CDR3 protein, without DNA. The table for this sample gives about 430,000 distinct CDR3 sequences. The sequencing input was blood T cells: a sorted CD56 or NKG2C T cell subset, CD4+ or CD8+ T cells, or bulk PBMC T cells (not recorded which). All receptors derive from a woman in her 50s in good health.

The chain recombines TRBV7-9 with TRBJ2-1; the D call of TRBD1 rests on TCRdb alone, since no DNA is present to check it. The CDR3 is 16 residues long. CDR1 and CDR2 from the germline V gene are SEHNR and FQNEAQ (reference sequence). The CDR3: CASTLHQGQGRNEQFF.

J is TRBJ2-1 and V is TRBV3-1. The CDR3 runs to 14 residues. Germline V gives CDR1 LGHDT, CDR2 YNNKEL (reference sequence). The CDR3 loop is CASSFISSVDEQFF.

The genes are TRBV6-2 or TRBV6-3 and TRBJ2-1; without DNA, the TCRdb call of TRBD2 cannot be checked. Germline values: CDR1 MNHEY, CDR2 SVGEGT. This CDR3 has 13 residues. CDR3: CASEVAGNNEQFF.